The present entry profiles one T cell receptor (beta chain) with its context. Its antigen is unknown. The data originate from a study of CD8+ T cells in alopecia areata. Overall study findings and caveats: Scalp repertoires also include resident alphabeta T cells from normal skin. Compared with normal scalp, lesional scalp had higher clonality and more expanded CD8+ clones. Sharing of TCRs across patients appeared less clear than in mice, possibly for HLA-related reasons.

PBMCs served as the source from which CD4+ and CD8+ T cells were sorted. Once RNA had been extracted, it was reverse transcribed into cDNA to act as the sequencing template. Data came from immunoSEQ multiplex PCR; TCRdb stores just in-frame clones and leaves some out. The sample shows approximately 150,000 clones, 50% to 60% of them seen only once. Trimming stripped 6 bases from V and 5 bases from J, with 7 bases between. Germline V CDR1 and CDR2: SNHLY, FYNNEI. This CDR3 has 11 amino acids. The receptor's source is a human donor in good health. Source material: CD4+ T cells sorted from blood. This chain links TRBV2 with TRBJ2-5, with D unclear. CDR3 protein: CASSRWETQYF. As DNA, the CDR3 is TGTGCCAGCAGCAGGTGGGAGACCCAGTACTTC.